The 29 T cell receptor beta chains given below trace back to one sample, sequenced in a study of blood T cell repertoires in COVID-19. Profiling relied on immunoSEQ multiplex PCR, and the TCRdb table lists in-frame clones only, not all of them. Of about 72,000 clones in the sample, roughly 80% were seen once. The sample was peripheral blood. All receptors derive from a woman aged 80 or over with acute or convalescent COVID-19.

The chain has TRBV19 and TRBJ1-2, with TRBD1 matching over 8 bases. Germline V lookup: CDR1 LNHDA, CDR2 SQIVND (reference sequence). J lost 6 bases, V lost 6 bases, and 0 bases had no gene match. This CDR3 comprises 11 residues. The CDR3 loop is CASRDRDGYTF. Written as DNA, the CDR3 is TGTGCCAGTAGGGACAGGGATGGCTACACCTTC.

V gene TRBV29-1 combines with J gene TRBJ2-2; tentatively, D is TRBD1 (6 bases). V was cut by 3 bases and J by 1 base, with 9 bases left in between. This CDR3 region has 14 residues. CDR1 SQVTM and CDR2 ANQGSEA come from the germline V gene. In nucleotides, the CDR3 is TGCAGCGTTGAGAAGGGACAGAACACCGGGGAGCTGTTTTTT. This encodes CSVEKGQNTGELFF.

V and J are TRBV9 and TRBJ1-1; no clear D gene. The length of the CDR3 is 14 residues. V shed 3 bases and J shed 0 bases, with 9 bases lying between them. Per germline, CDR1 SGDLS and CDR2 YYNGEE. The CDR3, as DNA: TGTGCCAGCAGCGCGGGTCTTATGAACACTGAAGCTTTCTTT. Its translation: CASSAGLMNTEAFF.

V usage is TRBV5-1 and J usage is TRBJ1-2, with TRBD1 identical over 7 bases. The junction had 5 bases not matched to a gene; V was cut back by 2 bases and J by 4 bases. The CDR3 consists of 14 residues. Germline V lookup: CDR1 SGHRS, CDR2 YFSETQ. Written as DNA, the CDR3 is TGCGCCAGCAGCTTAGGGGGCGCAAGCTATGGCTACACCTTC. Protein: CASSLGGASYGYTF.

CDR3 protein: CASGGRTEAFF. In DNA, the CDR3 is TGTGCCAGCGGGGGTCGGACTGAAGCTTTCTTT. The gene calls are TRBV19 and TRBJ1-1; D possibly corresponds to TRBD1 (5 bases). The CDR3 is 11 residues long. The V end lost 9 bases, the J end lost 5 bases, and 10 bases lay between the germline ends. Looked up from germline, CDR1 is LNHDA and CDR2 is SQIVND (reference sequence).

This clone has only one observation. The chain couples TRBV12-5 to TRBJ1-1; D ambiguous. Germline V gene lookup returns CDR1 LGHNT and CDR2 FRNRAP. CDR3 length equals 12 residues. V was pared by 1 base and J by 8 bases, with 8 bases between. CDR3 region: CASGLAHMEAFF. The DNA of the CDR3 is TGTGCTAGTGGTTTGGCCCACATGGAAGCTTTCTTT.

The V and J genes are TRBV20-1 and TRBJ1-2; D gene unclear. This CDR3 spans 10 amino acids. Germline loops: CDR1 DFQATT, CDR2 SNEGSKA (reference sequence). V was clipped by 3 bases and J by 6 bases, with 5 bases between them. CDR3 sequence reads: CSARSDGYTF. CDR3 sequence (DNA): TGCAGTGCTAGGTCGGATGGCTACACCTTC.

This chain links TRBV11-2 with TRBJ2-1, with 7 bases matching TRBD2. V dropped 3 bases and J dropped 3; count of bases not matched to a gene: 14. Germline V lookup: CDR1 SGHAT, CDR2 FQNNGV. CDR3 size: 18 residues. CDR3 protein: CASSFNSLADSFYNEQFF. CDR3 DNA sequence: TGTGCCAGCAGCTTTAACTCTCTAGCGGATAGCTTCTACAATGAGCAGTTCTTC.

V usage is TRBV27 and J usage is TRBJ1-1; 7 bases are shared with TRBD1. The CDR3 runs to 16 residues. The trim removed 5 bases at V and 9 bases at J, leaving 18 bases unmatched. CDR1 and CDR2 from the germline V gene are MNHEY and SMNVEV (reference sequence). Here the CDR3 DNA reads TGTGCCAGCAGTCCACTCTCCGGGACAGACGACTCCAAAGCTTTCTTT. Translating gives CASSPLSGTDDSKAFF.

The rearrangement uses TRBV6-5 and TRBJ2-7; 12 positions agree with TRBD1. The CDR3 runs to 14 residues. The germline V gene encodes CDR1 MNHEY and CDR2 SVGAGI. V lost 8 bases and J lost 4; bases outside the gene matches: 6. The CDR3 sequence: CASAGDRGQYEQYF. The CDR3 DNA reads as TGTGCCAGCGCCGGGGACAGGGGGCAGTACGAGCAGTACTTC.

A single count supports this clone. The genes are TRBV13 and TRBJ2-7; 7 bases agree with TRBD1. Trimming at V came to 5 bases and at J to 3 bases, leaving 10 bases not matched to a gene. CDR1 is PRHDT, CDR2 FYEKMQ, per germline (reference sequence). The CDR3 runs to 15 residues. CDR3 nucleotides: TGTGCCAGCAGCCCGCACAGGGGATTAGGCTACGAGCAGTACTTC. It encodes CASSPHRGLGYEQYF.

The rearrangement joins TRBV30 to TRBJ1-1, with a tentative D call TRBD1 (6 bases). This CDR3 is built from 16 residues. Per the germline V gene, CDR1 is GTSNPN and CDR2 is SVGIG (reference sequence). Deletions cut 0 bases from V and 4 bases from J, with 18 bases between. The CDR3 region has the DNA TGTGCCTGGAGTGTGGGGACGAAGGGACACCCCACTGAAGCTTTCTTT. Translation gives CAWSVGTKGHPTEAFF.

In the case of this clone: Germline and junction disagree at one end, which may indicate a read error. The chain employs TRBV6-5 and TRBJ2-7; D is uncertain. Germline V gives CDR1 MNHEY, CDR2 SVGAGI. This CDR3 has 15 amino acids. The CDR3 nucleotides are TGTGCCAGCAGTTCAACACTATCCTCCTCCTTCGAGCAGTACTTC. Its protein product is CASSSTLSSSFEQYF.

The chain links TRBV11-2 to TRBJ1-5, with D unclear. The CDR3 length is 15 residues. The germline gives CDR1 SGHAT, CDR2 FQNNGV. Trimming stripped 0 bases from V and 0 bases from J, with 6 bases between. CDR3 protein: CASSLEGSSNQPQHF. Written as DNA, the CDR3 is TGTGCCAGCAGCTTAGAGGGGAGTAGCAATCAGCCCCAGCATTTT.

A word on this clone: Germline is not matched at one junction end, which may reflect a read error. The chain employs TRBV30 and TRBJ1-1, with D possibly matching TRBD1 (6 bases). The CDR3 loop spans 13 amino acids. The germline CDR1 and CDR2 sequences are GTSNPN and SVGIG (reference sequence). CDR3 amino acids: CARRGQLNTEAFF. The CDR3, as DNA: TGTGCCCGGAGGGGACAACTGAACACTGAAGCTTTCTTT.

This clone came up a few times. This sequence joins TRBV19 and TRBJ2-3; 11 bases fit TRBD2. The V and J ends lost 5 bases and 6 bases, in that order; junction bases with no gene match: 10. The CDR3 is made up of 16 amino acids. The germline V gene has CDR1 LNHDA and CDR2 SQIVND (reference sequence). CDR3 sequence: CASSQTSGGRFDTQYF. The CDR3 DNA sequence: TGTGCCAGTAGTCAAACTAGCGGGGGTCGTTTTGATACGCAGTATTTT.

The chain employs TRBV5-1 and TRBJ1-5, with D hard to call. V lost 0 bases and J lost 0, with 10 bases in between. The CDR3 consists of 16 residues. Germline V CDR1 and CDR2: SGHRS, YFSETQ. The CDR3 loop reads CASSLGGEYSNQPQHF. The CDR3 bases are TGCGCCAGCAGCTTGGGTGGGGAGTATAGCAATCAGCCCCAGCATTTT.

The gene calls are TRBV11-2 and TRBJ2-5, with 7 bases identical to TRBD1. This CDR3 is built from 18 residues. Trimming at V came to 0 bases and at J to 6 bases, leaving 16 bases not matched to a gene. Germline V lookup: CDR1 SGHAT, CDR2 FQNNGV. The CDR3 nucleotides are TGTGCCAGCAGCTTAGATTGGGGGCGCTACAGGGGTGAAAAGACCCAGTACTTC. Its protein product is CASSLDWGRYRGEKTQYF. The full variable domain, its missing parts supplied by reference TRBV11-2 and TRBJ2-5, is EAGVAQSPRYKIIEKRQSVAFWCNPISGHATLYWYQQILGQGPKLLIQFQNNGVVDDSQLPKDRFSAERLKGVDSTLKIQPAKLEDSAVYLCASSLDWGRYRGEKTQYFGPGTRLLVL.

This chain connects TRBV5-6 to TRBJ2-1; TRBD2 agrees at 7 bases. This CDR3 is built from 16 residues. The J segment lost 1 base and the V segment lost 3 bases, leaving 7 bases of the junction unmatched. CDR1 is SGHDT, CDR2 YYEEEE, per germline. CDR3 amino acids: CASSSPSGDSYNEQFF. The CDR3 DNA sequence: TGTGCCAGCAGCTCCCCTAGCGGCGATTCCTACAATGAGCAGTTCTTC.

The chain links TRBV30 to TRBJ1-6; 10 bases fit TRBD1. Unmatched junction bases numbered 7, after V lost 3 bases and J lost 5 bases. Germline V gene data show CDR1 as GTSNPN and CDR2 as SVGIG (reference sequence). The CDR3 length is 16 residues. CDR3 DNA sequence: TGTGCCTGGAGCGCTGACAGGGGGCCCAATAATTCACCCCTCCACTTT. Protein product: CAWSADRGPNNSPLHF.

For this clone: Relative to the germline gene, one junction end is altered; a read error may explain this. The V gene is TRBV24-1, the J gene TRBJ2-2; maybe TRBD2 (5 bases). The CDR3 is 18 residues long. From germline, CDR1 is KGHDR and CDR2 SFDVKD. This chain's CDR3 is CATSDPEQQTPEHRGAVF. In nucleotides, the CDR3 is TGTGCCACCAGTGATCCGGAGCAACAAACACCAGAACACCGGGGAGCTGTTTTT.

The rearrangement uses TRBV4-1 and TRBJ2-3; the D gene is possibly TRBD2 (5 bases). Germline loops: CDR1 MGHRA, CDR2 YSYEKL. The CDR3 is 18 amino acids. Trimming stripped 0 bases from V and 2 bases from J, with 18 bases between. For the CDR3, the DNA is TGCGCCAGCAGCCAAGACCGGCCGAGTAGCGCCCACACAGATACGCAGTATTTT. Encoded protein: CASSQDRPSSAHTDTQYF.

The chain couples TRBV5-4 to TRBJ1-6; D might be TRBD1 (6 bases). The germline V gene encodes CDR1 SGHNT and CDR2 YYREEE (reference sequence). The CDR3 consists of 15 residues. Trimming cost V 0 bases and J 7 bases, with 11 bases left between them. The CDR3 spells CASSLETGYNSPLHF. The CDR3 region has the DNA TGTGCCAGCAGCTTGGAGACAGGATACAATTCACCCCTCCACTTT.

This chain links TRBV6-1 with TRBJ1-1; D is perhaps TRBD1 (6 bases). Germline loops: CDR1 MNHNS, CDR2 SASEGT. Trimming shortened V by 3 bases and J by 11 bases, and 13 bases separated the two germline ends. CDR3 size: 12 residues. CDR3 amino acids: CASSDLRGTAFF. The CDR3 DNA reads TGTGCCAGCAGTGATCTGAGGGGGACGGCTTTCTTT.

The chain couples TRBV6-5 to TRBJ2-3; perhaps TRBD1 as D (6 bases). The V and J ends lost 10 bases and 4 bases respectively, with 12 bases between them. There are 12 residues in the CDR3. From germline, CDR1 is MNHEY and CDR2 SVGAGI. Here the CDR3 DNA reads TGTGCCATCAGGGCAGGGGCAGATACGCAGTATTTT. Translated: CAIRAGADTQYF.

The V and J genes are TRBV11-2 and TRBJ2-1, with 7 bases identical to TRBD1. CDR1 is SGHAT and CDR2 is FQNNGV in the germline V gene. The CDR3 contains 14 residues. The junction had 5 bases not matched to a gene; V was cut back by 2 bases and J by 7 bases. This chain's CDR3 is CASSLSQGVNEQFF. CDR3 in DNA: TGTGCCAGCAGCTTATCTCAGGGGGTAAATGAGCAGTTCTTC.

This clone is a singleton in its sample. The rearrangement joins TRBV5-1 to TRBJ2-1; 10 positions match TRBD2. Germline CDR1 SGHRS, CDR2 YFSETQ. The ends lost 1 base at V and 7 bases at J; junction bases unmatched: 11. This CDR3 is built from 17 residues. The CDR3 DNA reads as TGCGCCAGCAGCTTGTATCGTTTGGCTAGCGGGAGTAATGAGCAGTTCTTC. It is translated as CASSLYRLASGSNEQFF.

The chain is built from TRBV3-1 (or the pseudogene TRBV3-2) and TRBJ1-5, with a tentative D call TRBD1 (5 bases). The CDR3 sequence is 13 residues long. Looked up from germline, CDR1 is LGHDT and CDR2 is YNNKEL (reference sequence). V lost 4 bases and J lost 5, with 9 bases in between. In DNA, the CDR3 is TGTGCCAGCAGCCCCAGGGCTGATCAGCCCCAGCATTTT. This sequence encodes CASSPRADQPQHF.

The V and J genes are TRBV5-1 and TRBJ1-1; D gene uncertain. Germline CDR1 SGHRS, CDR2 YFSETQ. The CDR3 is made up of 16 amino acids. V was pared by 0 bases and J by 5 bases, with 17 bases between. This chain's CDR3 is CASSLAEGGSVTEAFF. The CDR3 DNA reads TGCGCCAGCAGCTTGGCCGAGGGTGGGTCGGTGACTGAAGCTTTCTTT.